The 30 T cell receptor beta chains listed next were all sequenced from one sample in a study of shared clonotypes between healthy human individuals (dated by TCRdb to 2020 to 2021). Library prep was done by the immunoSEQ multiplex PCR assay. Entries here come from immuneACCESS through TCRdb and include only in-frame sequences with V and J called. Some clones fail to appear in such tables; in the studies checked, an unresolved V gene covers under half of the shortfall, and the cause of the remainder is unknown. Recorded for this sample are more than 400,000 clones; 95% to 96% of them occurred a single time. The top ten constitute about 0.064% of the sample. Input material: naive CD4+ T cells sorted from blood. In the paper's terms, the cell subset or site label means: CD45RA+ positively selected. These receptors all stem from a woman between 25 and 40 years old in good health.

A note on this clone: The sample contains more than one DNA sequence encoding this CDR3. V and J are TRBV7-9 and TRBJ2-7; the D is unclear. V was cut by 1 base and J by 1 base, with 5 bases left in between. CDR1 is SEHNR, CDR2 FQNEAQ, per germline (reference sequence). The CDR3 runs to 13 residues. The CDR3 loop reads CASSLDTSYEQYF. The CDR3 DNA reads TGTGCCAGCAGCTTAGACACTTCCTACGAGCAGTACTTC. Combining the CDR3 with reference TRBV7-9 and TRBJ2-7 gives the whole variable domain DTGVSQNPRHKITKRGQNVTFRCDPISEHNRLYWYRQTLGQGPEFLTYFQNEAQLEKSRLLSDRFSAERPKGSFSTLEIQRTEQGDSAMYLCASSLDTSYEQYFGPGTRLTVT.

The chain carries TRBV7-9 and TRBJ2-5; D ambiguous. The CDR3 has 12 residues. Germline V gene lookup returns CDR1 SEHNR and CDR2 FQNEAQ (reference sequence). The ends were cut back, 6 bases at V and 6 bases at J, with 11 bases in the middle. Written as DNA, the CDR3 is TGTGCCAGCAGTGAGGCGGACCAGACCCAGTACTTC. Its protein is CASSEADQTQYF.

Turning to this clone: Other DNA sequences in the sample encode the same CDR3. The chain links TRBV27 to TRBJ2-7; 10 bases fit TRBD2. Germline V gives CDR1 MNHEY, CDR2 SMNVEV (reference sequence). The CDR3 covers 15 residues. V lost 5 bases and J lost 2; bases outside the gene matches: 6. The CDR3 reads CASSPRTSGTYEQYF. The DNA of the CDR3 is TGTGCCAGCAGTCCCCGGACTAGCGGCACCTACGAGCAGTACTTC.

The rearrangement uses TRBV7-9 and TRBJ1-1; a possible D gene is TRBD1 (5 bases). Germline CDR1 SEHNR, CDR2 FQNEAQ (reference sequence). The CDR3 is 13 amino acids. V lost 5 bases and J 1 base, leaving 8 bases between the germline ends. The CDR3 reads CASSKGQNTEAFF. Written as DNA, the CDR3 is TGTGCCAGCAGCAAAGGACAGAACACTGAAGCTTTCTTT. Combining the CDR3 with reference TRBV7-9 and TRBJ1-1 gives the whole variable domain DTGVSQNPRHKITKRGQNVTFRCDPISEHNRLYWYRQTLGQGPEFLTYFQNEAQLEKSRLLSDRFSAERPKGSFSTLEIQRTEQGDSAMYLCASSKGQNTEAFFGQGTRLTVV.

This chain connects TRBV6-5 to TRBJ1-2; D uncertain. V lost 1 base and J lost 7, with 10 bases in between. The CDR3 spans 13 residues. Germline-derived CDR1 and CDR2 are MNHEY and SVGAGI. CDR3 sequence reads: CASSYYGAFGYTF. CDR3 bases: TGTGCCAGCAGTTACTACGGCGCCTTTGGCTACACCTTC.

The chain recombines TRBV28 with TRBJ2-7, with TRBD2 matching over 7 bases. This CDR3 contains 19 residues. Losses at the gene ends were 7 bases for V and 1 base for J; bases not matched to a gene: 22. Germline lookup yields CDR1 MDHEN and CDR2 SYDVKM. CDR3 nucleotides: TGTGCCAGCACCCCCCCGGTGGGTCGGAGCGGGATAAGTTCCTACGAGCAGTACTTC. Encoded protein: CASTPPVGRSGISSYEQYF.

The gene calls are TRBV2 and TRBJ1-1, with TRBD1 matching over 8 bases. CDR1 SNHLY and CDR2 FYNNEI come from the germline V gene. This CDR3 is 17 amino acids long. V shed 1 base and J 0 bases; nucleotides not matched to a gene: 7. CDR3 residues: CASSEGGRGRLNTEAFF. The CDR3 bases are TGTGCCAGCAGTGAAGGAGGCAGGGGGCGGTTGAACACTGAAGCTTTCTTT.

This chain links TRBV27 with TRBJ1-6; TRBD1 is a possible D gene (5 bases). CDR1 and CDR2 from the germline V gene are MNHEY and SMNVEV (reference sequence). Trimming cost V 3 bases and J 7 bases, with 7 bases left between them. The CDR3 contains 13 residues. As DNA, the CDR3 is TGTGCCAGCAGTTTCCGGGGGAATTCACCCCTCCACTTT. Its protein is CASSFRGNSPLHF.

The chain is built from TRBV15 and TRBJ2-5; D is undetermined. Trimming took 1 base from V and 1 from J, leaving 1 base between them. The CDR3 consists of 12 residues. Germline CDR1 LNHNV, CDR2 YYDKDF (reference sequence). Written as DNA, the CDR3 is TGTGCCACCAGCAGAGTCCAAGAGACCCAGTACTTC. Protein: CATSRVQETQYF.

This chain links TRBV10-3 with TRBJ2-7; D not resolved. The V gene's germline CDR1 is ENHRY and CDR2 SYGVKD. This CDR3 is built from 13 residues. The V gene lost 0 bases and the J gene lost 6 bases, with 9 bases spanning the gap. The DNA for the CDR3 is TGTGCCATCAGTGAGTCACTGGCGAGCGAGCAGTACTTC. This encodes CAISESLASEQYF.

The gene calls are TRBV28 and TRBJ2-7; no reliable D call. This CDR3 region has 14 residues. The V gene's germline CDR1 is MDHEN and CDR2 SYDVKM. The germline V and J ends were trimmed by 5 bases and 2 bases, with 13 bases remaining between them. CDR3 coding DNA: TGTGCCAGCAGTAATTTCCAGGCGCCCTACGAGCAGTACTTC. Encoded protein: CASSNFQAPYEQYF.

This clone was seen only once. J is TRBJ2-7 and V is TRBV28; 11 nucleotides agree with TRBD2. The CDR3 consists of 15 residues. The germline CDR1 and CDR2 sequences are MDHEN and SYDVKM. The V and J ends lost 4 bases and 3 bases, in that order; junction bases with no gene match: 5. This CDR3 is CASSSYTSGSYEQYF. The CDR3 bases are TGTGCCAGCAGTTCATACACTAGCGGGAGCTACGAGCAGTACTTC.

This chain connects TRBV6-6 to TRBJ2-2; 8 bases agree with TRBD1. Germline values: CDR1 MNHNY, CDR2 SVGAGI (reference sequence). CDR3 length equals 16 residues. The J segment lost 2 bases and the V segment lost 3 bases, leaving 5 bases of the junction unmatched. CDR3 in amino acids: CASSYSDRVNTGELFF. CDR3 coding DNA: TGTGCCAGCAGTTATTCGGACAGGGTAAACACCGGGGAGCTGTTTTTT.

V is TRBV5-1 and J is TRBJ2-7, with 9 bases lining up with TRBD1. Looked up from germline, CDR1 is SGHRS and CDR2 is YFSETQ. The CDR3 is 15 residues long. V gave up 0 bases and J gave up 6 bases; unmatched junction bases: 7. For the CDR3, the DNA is TGCGCCAGCAGCTTGGAAGGACAGGGGAGCGGCGAGCAGTACTTC. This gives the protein CASSLEGQGSGEQYF.

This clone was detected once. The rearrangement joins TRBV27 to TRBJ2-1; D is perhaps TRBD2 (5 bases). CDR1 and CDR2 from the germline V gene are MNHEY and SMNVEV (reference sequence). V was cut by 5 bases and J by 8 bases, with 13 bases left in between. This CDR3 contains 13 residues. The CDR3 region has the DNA TGTGCCAGCAGTGGGAGATTCGCCTATGAGCAGTTCTTC. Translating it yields CASSGRFAYEQFF.

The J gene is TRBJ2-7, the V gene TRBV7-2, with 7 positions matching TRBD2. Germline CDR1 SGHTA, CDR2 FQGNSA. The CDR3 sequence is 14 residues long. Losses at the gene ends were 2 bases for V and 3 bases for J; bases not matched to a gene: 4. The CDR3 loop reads CASSLMPSGYEQYF. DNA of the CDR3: TGTGCCAGCAGCTTAATGCCTAGCGGCTACGAGCAGTACTTC.

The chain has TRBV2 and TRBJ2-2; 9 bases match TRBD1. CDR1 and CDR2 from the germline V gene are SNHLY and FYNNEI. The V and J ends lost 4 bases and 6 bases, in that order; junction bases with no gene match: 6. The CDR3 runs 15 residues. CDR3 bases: TGTGCCAGCAGTGGGACAGGGGTAAACTCCGGGGAGCTGTTTTTT. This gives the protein CASSGTGVNSGELFF.

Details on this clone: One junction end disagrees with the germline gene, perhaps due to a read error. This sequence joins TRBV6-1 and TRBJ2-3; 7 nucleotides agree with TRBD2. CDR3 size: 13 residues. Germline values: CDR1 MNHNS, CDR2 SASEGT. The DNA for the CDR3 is TGCGCCACCTCCGGGACTAACACAGATACGCAGTATTTT. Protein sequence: CATSGTNTDTQYF.

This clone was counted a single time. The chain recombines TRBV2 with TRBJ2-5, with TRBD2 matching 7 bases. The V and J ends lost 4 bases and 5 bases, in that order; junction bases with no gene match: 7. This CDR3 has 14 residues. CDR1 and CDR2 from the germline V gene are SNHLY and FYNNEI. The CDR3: CASSGDLGGETQYF. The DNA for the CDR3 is TGTGCCAGCAGTGGGGACTTGGGAGGGGAGACCCAGTACTTC.

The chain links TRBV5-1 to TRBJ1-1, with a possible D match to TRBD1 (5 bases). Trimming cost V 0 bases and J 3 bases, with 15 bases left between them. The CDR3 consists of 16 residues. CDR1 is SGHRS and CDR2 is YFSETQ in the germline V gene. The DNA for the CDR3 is TGCGCCAGCAGCTTGGCCGGGGACCATCGGGACACTGAAGCTTTCTTT. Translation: CASSLAGDHRDTEAFF.

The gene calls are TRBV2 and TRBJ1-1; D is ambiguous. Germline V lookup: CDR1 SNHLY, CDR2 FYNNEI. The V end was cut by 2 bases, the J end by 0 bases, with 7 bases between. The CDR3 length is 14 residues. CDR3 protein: CASSERVMNTEAFF. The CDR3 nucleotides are TGTGCCAGCAGTGAAAGGGTCATGAACACTGAAGCTTTCTTT.

CDR3 nucleotide sequence: TGTGCCAGCAGCTTGAGGGGGCGCTTCTATGGCTACACCTTC. This gives the protein CASSLRGRFYGYTF. The chain links TRBV5-6 to TRBJ1-2, with 7 positions matching TRBD1. CDR3 size: 14 residues. Germline CDR1 SGHDT, CDR2 YYEEEE. V lost 1 base to trimming and J lost 4 bases; unmatched junction nucleotides: 4.

For the CDR3, the DNA is TGTGCCAGCAGCGTAGCTCGGGACTCGTCGAGACTCAACACCGGGGAGCTGTTTTTT. It translates to CASSVARDSSRLNTGELFF. The chain uses TRBV9 and TRBJ2-2, with D possibly matching TRBD2 (6 bases). This CDR3 is 19 amino acids long. CDR1 SGDLS and CDR2 YYNGEE come from the germline V gene. V lost 0 bases, J lost 2 bases, and 20 bases lay in between.

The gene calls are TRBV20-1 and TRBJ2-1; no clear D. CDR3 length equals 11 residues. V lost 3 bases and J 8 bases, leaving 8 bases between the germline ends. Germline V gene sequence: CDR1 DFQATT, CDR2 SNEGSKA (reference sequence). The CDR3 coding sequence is TGCAGTGCTAGTTTTGACCATGAGCAGTTCTTC. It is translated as CSASFDHEQFF.

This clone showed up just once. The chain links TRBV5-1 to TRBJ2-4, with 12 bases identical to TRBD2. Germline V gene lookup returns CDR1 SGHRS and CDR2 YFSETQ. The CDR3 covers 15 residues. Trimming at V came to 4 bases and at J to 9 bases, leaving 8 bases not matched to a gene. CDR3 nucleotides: TGCGCCAGCAGCGCGACTAGCGGGGGCAGGGTCATTCAGTACTTC. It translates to CASSATSGGRVIQYF.

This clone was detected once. The DNA for the CDR3 is TGTGCCAGCAGCCCCCCCGGGACGGTGAACACTGAAGCTTTCTTT. This gives the protein CASSPPGTVNTEAFF. The chain uses TRBV7-9 and TRBJ1-1, with D tentatively TRBD1 (5 bases). V lost 5 bases, J lost 0 bases, and 13 bases lay in between. This CDR3 has 15 amino acids. The germline gives CDR1 SEHNR, CDR2 FQNEAQ (reference sequence). The full variable domain, in which reference TRBV7-9 and TRBJ1-1 provide the parts outside the CDR3, is DTGVSQNPRHKITKRGQNVTFRCDPISEHNRLYWYRQTLGQGPEFLTYFQNEAQLEKSRLLSDRFSAERPKGSFSTLEIQRTEQGDSAMYLCASSPPGTVNTEAFFGQGTRLTVV.

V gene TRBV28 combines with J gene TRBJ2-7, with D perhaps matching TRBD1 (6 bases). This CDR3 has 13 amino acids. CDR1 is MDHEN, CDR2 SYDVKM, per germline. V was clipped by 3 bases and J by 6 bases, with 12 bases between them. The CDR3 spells CASSFAGALEQYF. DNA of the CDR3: TGTGCCAGCAGTTTCGCAGGGGCTCTCGAGCAGTACTTC.

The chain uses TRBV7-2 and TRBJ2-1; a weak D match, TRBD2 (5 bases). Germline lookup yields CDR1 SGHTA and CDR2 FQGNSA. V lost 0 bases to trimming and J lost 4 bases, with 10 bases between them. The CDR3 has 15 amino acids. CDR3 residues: CASSLAGALYNEQFF. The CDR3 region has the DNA TGTGCCAGCAGCTTAGCGGGAGCCCTTTACAATGAGCAGTTCTTC.

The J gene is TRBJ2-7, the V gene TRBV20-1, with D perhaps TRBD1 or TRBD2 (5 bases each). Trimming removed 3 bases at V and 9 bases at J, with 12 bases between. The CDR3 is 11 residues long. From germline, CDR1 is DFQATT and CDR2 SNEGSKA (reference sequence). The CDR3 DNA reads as TGCAGTGCTAGTTCGTCGGGGCGGCAGTACTTC. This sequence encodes CSASSSGRQYF.

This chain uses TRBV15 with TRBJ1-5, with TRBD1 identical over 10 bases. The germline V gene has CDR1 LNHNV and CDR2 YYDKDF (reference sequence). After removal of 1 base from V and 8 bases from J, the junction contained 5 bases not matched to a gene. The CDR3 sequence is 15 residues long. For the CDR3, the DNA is TGTGCCACCAGCAGAGCGGGACAGGGGTTTGAGCCCCAGCATTTT. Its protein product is CATSRAGQGFEPQHF.